The sequence of this T cell receptor beta chain was determined in a study of cytomegalovirus exposure and HLA in healthy donors. Primers: 60 Vbeta forward and 13 Jbeta reverse. Using immunoSEQ multiplex PCR, the repertoire was profiled, and TCRdb retains in-frame clones only, with some absent. This sample yields some 120,000 clones, of which approximately 80% are seen a single time; about 10% belongs to the top ten. Germline CDR1 reads SEHNR; CDR2 reads FQNEAQ (reference sequence). Trimming left V 5 bases short and J 1 base short, with 16 bases between. The CDR3 is 16 residues long. Findings and limits, study-wide: The dataset shows that most TCR sequences were rare, while some public TCRs occurred in many donors. The later analysis indicated that the majority of CMV-associated TCR beta chains appeared HLA-restricted.

Turning to this clone: What it binds is unknown.

The source of this sequence is a male donor in good health and CMV-seropositive. V gene TRBV7-9 combines with J gene TRBJ2-3; the D gene is possibly TRBD2 (6 bases). The sequenced sample consisted of PBMCs. For the CDR3, the DNA is TGTGCCAGCAGCCCCCCCGGGAGTCCTCGCACAGATACGCAGTATTTT. Its protein product is CASSPPGSPRTDTQYF.